There are many counts of the clone carrying this T cell receptor beta chain. Its matching antigen is unknown. Amplification from RNA transcripts yielded the TCR beta CDR3 regions. In the first round, RT-PCR was carried out with HTBI primers, and a multiplex PCR formed the second round. One entry per CDR3 protein results from TCRdb running MiXCR on the multiplex PCR reads. The sample has about 160,000 distinct CDR3 sequences, 39% seen once. These data originate in a study of Graves' ophthalmopathy and Graves' hyperthyroidism. Study results and limitations: The model predicted ophthalmopathy progression with roughly 70% sensitivity and approximately 72% specificity.

Symptoms, serum thyroxine and TRAb, thyroid ultrasound, and orbital computed tomography formed the diagnostic basis. The CDR3 is 15 amino acids. Germline assignment: CDR1 MNHNS and CDR2 SASEGT. V shed 3 bases, J shed 0 bases, and the junction held 0 bases outside the gene matches. Sequenced input: peripheral blood. The genes are TRBV6-1 and TRBJ2-7; 12 nucleotides agree with TRBD2. This TCR was sampled from a man aged 25-45 years with Graves' ophthalmopathy. The CDR3 spells CASSETSGGSYEQYF. DNA of the CDR3: TGTGCCAGCAGTGAGACTAGCGGGGGCTCCTACGAGCAGTACTTC.